A single T cell receptor beta chain is shown here with its context. Its antigen is currently unknown. These data are taken from a study of T cells in localized non-small cell lung cancer. General study results and limits: A median of roughly 55 of the top 100 tumor clones appeared in adjacent lung, which was paired and uninvolved. Patients showing higher blood T cell density tended to see longer overall survival. Tumor samples were not multi-region, leaving intratumor heterogeneity unexcluded.

The CDR3 consists of 14 residues. Germline V gene data show CDR1 as SNHLY and CDR2 as FYNNEI. V was cut by 6 bases and J by 3 bases, with 12 bases left in between. The repertoire was sequenced with immunoSEQ multiplex PCR; TCRdb's copy has only in-frame clones and lacks some. Among just over 70,000 clones listed, roughly nine tenths were seen once. This rearrangement joins TRBV2 to TRBJ1-5; D is possibly TRBD1 (6 bases). This TCR was recovered from a male donor at least 60 years old with stage III squamous cell lung carcinoma. Source: peripheral blood, taken before any cancer treatment. DNA of the CDR3: TGTGCCAGCAGCTTGGGACACCTCAATCAGCCCCAGCATTTT. The encoded protein is CASSLGHLNQPQHF.